The rows below give T cell receptor beta chains drawn from one sample of a study of blood T cell repertoires in COVID-19. This table comes from immunoSEQ multiplex PCR, and its TCRdb copy is limited to in-frame clones, with some not included. Of tens of thousands of clones detected, around 80% appear once; the ten largest clones hold roughly 3.2%. The sample consisted of peripheral blood. These receptors were collected from a man aged 60 to 75 with acute or convalescent COVID-19. CDR3s leave out the opening cysteine and the closing phenylalanine or tryptophan. The order of the fields is J gene, V gene, CDR3 length, CDR3 protein.

>TRBJ1-1|TRBV7-9|11
ASNLDGNTEAF
>TRBJ2-3|TRBV9|13
ASSVQGYGADTQY
>TRBJ1-3|TRBV10-3|12
ATGEQGAGNTIY
>TRBJ2-3|TRBV7-9|16
ASSSSLRTPRGSDTQY
>TRBJ1-5|TRBV5-6|11
ASSLSGNQPQH
>TRBJ1-2|TRBV4-1|13
ASSSIVRVNHGYT
>TRBJ1-2|TRBV5-1|12
ASTFAPGDYGYT
>TRBJ2-2|TRBV5-1|12
ASTGRGNTGELF
>TRBJ2-2|TRBV24-1|10
ATSPLNGELF
>TRBJ2-1|TRBV5-1|12
ASSRDRGPVEQF
>TRBJ2-7|TRBV14|10
ASSQFPFEQY
>TRBJ1-1|TRBV5-1|13
ASIAGGSVNTEAF
>TRBJ1-3|TRBV24-1|13
ATSDSAGSGNTIY
>TRBJ1-2|TRBV5-1|12
ASSSSGEGYGYT
>TRBJ1-3|TRBV10-3|13
AIRASQGTGNTIY
>TRBJ1-2|TRBV27|14
ASSTLIRDRASGYT
>TRBJ2-2|TRBV27|14
ASRGLAGGNTGELF